The 14 T cell receptor beta chains listed next were all sequenced from one sample in a study of T-cell reconstitution after alpha-beta-depleted transplantation in children. This sample's TCRbeta library carried unique molecular identifier barcodes. A single record per CDR3 protein comes from TCRdb applying MiXCR to the PCR reads. The sample holds about 230,000 distinct CDR3 sequences, around 9.7% seen once. Sequences were derived from PBMCs from the stem cell graft donor, sampled from the stem cell graft. The receptor set was obtained from a human donor who donated a stem cell graft to a child with SCID.

The table lists this clonotype with many counts. The gene calls are TRBV15 and TRBJ2-3; perhaps TRBD2 as D (7 bases). Trimming removed 1 base from V and 1 base from J, with 12 bases in between. The CDR3 is 16 amino acids. Germline V gene lookup returns CDR1 LNHNV and CDR2 YYDKDF (reference sequence). CDR3 sequence: CATSRVWGGRTDTQYF. For the CDR3, the DNA is TGTGCCACCAGCAGAGTTTGGGGGGGGCGCACAGATACGCAGTATTTT.

V and J are TRBV29-1 and TRBJ2-7; possible D gene TRBD2, 5 bases. The germline V gene has CDR1 SQVTM and CDR2 ANQGSEA. The CDR3 contains 17 residues. CDR3 nucleotides: TGCAGTCTTAAGTGGCACAGTCGGAGGAAAAGCGCCTACGAGCAGTACTTC. It encodes CSLKWHSRRKSAYEQYF.

This clonotype was recorded at least ten times. This chain links TRBV5-1 with TRBJ1-2, with D perhaps matching TRBD1 (6 bases). With 1 base removed from V and 9 bases from J, the gap between germline ends came to 22 bases. The germline V gene encodes CDR1 SGHRS and CDR2 YFSETQ. The CDR3 loop spans 16 amino acids. For the CDR3, the DNA is TGCGCCAGCAGCTTGACCCCGGACAGCCTGGCTAATCGCTACACCTTC. Protein product: CASSLTPDSLANRYTF.

This clonotype was detected many times. V and J are TRBV10-3 and TRBJ2-7; perhaps TRBD1 as D (7 bases). Trimming removed 6 bases at V and 2 bases at J, with 20 bases between. The germline V gene encodes CDR1 ENHRY and CDR2 SYGVKD. This CDR3 is 16 amino acids long. Written as DNA, the CDR3 is TGTGCCATCAGGGAGAGTCAGGGGGGTGTCGCCTACGAGCAGTACTTC. It translates to CAIRESQGGVAYEQYF.

This clonotype has a count of ten or more. This chain uses TRBV7-9 with TRBJ1-1; TRBD1 might be the D (6 bases). The CDR3 is 13 amino acids. Trimming took 7 bases from V and 6 from J, leaving 15 bases between them. The germline V gene encodes CDR1 SEHNR and CDR2 FQNEAQ (reference sequence). CDR3 sequence (DNA): TGTGCCAGCACAGGGGTCCCTTTCGCTGAAGCTTTCTTT. The encoded protein is CASTGVPFAEAFF.

This clonotype was observed many times. The chain is built from TRBV4-2 and TRBJ2-7, with D tentatively TRBD2 (6 bases). V gave up 3 bases and J gave up 4 bases, with 10 bases separating them. CDR1 is LGHNA, CDR2 YNFKEQ, per germline. This CDR3 is 13 amino acids long. CDR3 sequence reads: CASSQGSGYEQYF. In DNA, the CDR3 is TGTGCCAGCAGCCAGGGTAGCGGTTACGAGCAGTACTTC.

At least ten counts were recorded for this clonotype. V gene TRBV3-1 combines with J gene TRBJ2-3; 8 bases align to TRBD2. The germline gives CDR1 LGHDT, CDR2 YNNKEL (reference sequence). The CDR3 loop spans 16 amino acids. The junction had 5 bases not matched to a gene; V was cut back by 1 base and J by 2 bases. The chain's CDR3 is CASSQGVAGITDTQYF. DNA for the CDR3: TGTGCCAGCAGCCAAGGAGTAGCGGGAATCACAGATACGCAGTATTTT.

This clonotype appeared many times. The chain couples TRBV4-3 to TRBJ1-2; the D gene is possibly TRBD1 (6 bases). The V end was cut by 0 bases, the J end by 4 bases, with 12 bases between. CDR1 LGHNA and CDR2 YSLEER come from the germline V gene. This CDR3 contains 15 residues. The CDR3 DNA reads TGCGCCAGCAGCCAAGATAATGACAGGATCTATGGCTACACCTTC. Its protein is CASSQDNDRIYGYTF.

This clonotype has a count of ten or more. V gene TRBV29-1 combines with J gene TRBJ1-1; a possible D gene is TRBD1 (5 bases). Per germline, CDR1 SQVTM and CDR2 ANQGSEA. The V and J ends lost 0 bases and 7 bases respectively, with 15 bases between them. CDR3 size: 14 residues. The DNA of the CDR3 is TGCAGCGTTGAAGATCGCGGAGGGGAAAGTGAAGCTTTCTTT. Translating gives CSVEDRGGESEAFF. Full variable domain (missing parts from reference TRBV29-1 and TRBJ1-1): SAVISQKPSRDICQRGTSLTIQCQVDSQVTMMFWYRQQPGQSLTLIATANQGSEATYESGFVIDKFPISRPNLTFSTLTVSNMSPEDSSIYLCSVEDRGGESEAFFGQGTRLTVV.

The sample holds many counts of this clonotype. The V gene is TRBV5-1, the J gene TRBJ2-7; possible D gene TRBD2, 5 bases. Germline V gene lookup returns CDR1 SGHRS and CDR2 YFSETQ. Trimming left V 1 base short and J 2 bases short, with 13 bases between. This CDR3 is built from 15 residues. The CDR3 sequence is CASSLLGSGAYEQYF. CDR3 nucleotides: TGCGCCAGCAGCTTGCTCGGGTCCGGGGCCTACGAGCAGTACTTC.

This clonotype appeared many times. This rearrangement joins TRBV24-1 to TRBJ2-2; no reliable D call. CDR3 length: 14 residues. Germline V CDR1 and CDR2: KGHDR, SFDVKD. Trimming removed 7 bases at V and 3 bases at J, with 11 bases between. The CDR3 bases are TGTGCCACCAGCCCTCCAAGGGACACCGGGGAGCTGTTTTTT. It translates to CATSPPRDTGELFF.

At least ten counts were recorded for this clonotype. V usage is TRBV20-1 and J usage is TRBJ2-7, with TRBD1 matching 12 bases. The germline CDR1 and CDR2 sequences are DFQATT and SNEGSKA (reference sequence). CDR3 size: 13 residues. V gave up 6 bases and J gave up 2 bases; unmatched junction bases: 2. The CDR3 reads CSAGTGGPYEQYF. DNA of the CDR3: TGCAGTGCGGGGACAGGGGGCCCCTACGAGCAGTACTTC.

Many counts were recorded for this clonotype. This chain uses TRBV7-8 with TRBJ2-5; tentatively, D is TRBD1 (6 bases). The CDR3 contains 15 residues. Trimming removed 10 bases from V and 3 bases from J, with 21 bases in between. Germline loops: CDR1 SGHVS, CDR2 FQNEAQ. The CDR3 nucleotides are TGTGCCATCATGGGGGCGGCAGGGAAGAAAGAGACCCAGTACTTC. Residues: CAIMGAAGKKETQYF.

This clonotype was counted many times. V gene TRBV27 combines with J gene TRBJ1-5; D uncertain. The CDR3 runs to 13 residues. The ends were cut back, 5 bases at V and 3 bases at J, with 8 bases in the middle. Looked up from germline, CDR1 is MNHEY and CDR2 is SMNVEV (reference sequence). CDR3 sequence reads: CASSPQYNQPQHF. The CDR3 DNA reads TGTGCCAGCAGTCCTCAGTACAATCAGCCCCAGCATTTT.